The present TCR beta chain was sequenced within a study of blood T cell repertoires in COVID-19. Study-level information: Whether acute or convalescent, the COVID-19 samples came from the United States, Italy and Spain. T cells, B-cell-depleted T cells, or PBMCs supplied cDNA or gDNA.

The repertoire was sequenced with immunoSEQ multiplex PCR; TCRdb's copy has only in-frame clones and lacks some. This table holds around 180,000 clones, 86% found once. Study members were between about 18 and 100 years old and lived in over 20 US regions. Two negative PCRs, clearance, or symptom resolution characterized the recovered Cohort 3 donors. The CDR3 contains 15 residues. V lost 6 bases and J 3 bases, leaving 14 bases between the germline ends. Germline V gives CDR1 SNHLY, CDR2 FYNNEI. Sequencing was done on a sample of PBMCs or T cells enriched from blood (not recorded which). This chain joins TRBV2 and TRBJ2-2, with D possibly TRBD2 on 6 matching bases. This sequence was found in a woman aged 25-40 years who had recovered from COVID-19. The CDR3 protein is CASRGTSLYTGELFF. The CDR3, as DNA: TGTGCCAGCAGGGGGACTTCCTTATACACCGGGGAGCTGTTTTTT.